Following are 32 T cell receptor beta chains from one sample sequenced in a study of blood T cell repertoires in COVID-19. Using immunoSEQ multiplex PCR, the repertoire was profiled, and TCRdb retains in-frame clones only, with some absent. The data show 130,000 to 150,000 clones, 87% seen once. Sequenced: peripheral blood. These receptors were obtained from a man older than 75 with acute or convalescent COVID-19.

This clone is a singleton in its sample. One junction end does not reproduce the germline sequence, and a read error may be involved. V usage is TRBV7-7 and J usage is TRBJ2-3; 10 bases align to TRBD1. The CDR3 is 16 residues long. The germline V gene encodes CDR1 SSHAT and CDR2 FNYEAQ (reference sequence). This CDR3 is CASSPGTGDRTDTQYF. The CDR3 nucleotides are TGTGCTAGCAGCCCAGGGACAGGGGACCGCACAGATACGCAGTATTTT.

This chain's CDR3 is CSAWGVPEQYF. The DNA of the CDR3 is TGCAGTGCTTGGGGGGTTCCCGAGCAGTACTTC. J is TRBJ2-7 and V is TRBV20-1; D is perhaps TRBD2 (6 bases). The CDR3 sequence is 11 residues long. In germline, CDR1 is DFQATT, CDR2 SNEGSKA (reference sequence). Trimming left V 5 bases short and J 6 bases short, with 11 bases between.

CDR3 DNA: TGCAGCGTTGTCGGAACCGGGGTTGCCACCGCCCAGTACGAGCAGTACTTC. Its translation: CSVVGTGVATAQYEQYF. The V call is TRBV29-1, the J call TRBJ2-7; perhaps TRBD2 as D (5 bases). Germline V CDR1 and CDR2: SQVTM, ANQGSEA. The CDR3 runs to 17 residues. Deletions cut 4 bases from V and 4 bases from J, with 26 bases between.

The sample holds one count of this clone. This sequence joins TRBV24-1 and TRBJ2-1, with TRBD2 matching 9 bases. Germline CDR1 is KGHDR and CDR2 is SFDVKD. V shed 4 bases and J 1 base; nucleotides not matched to a gene: 4. The CDR3 loop spans 16 amino acids. CDR3 sequence: CATSEPTSGSYNEQFF. The CDR3 nucleotides read TGTGCCACCAGTGAGCCGACTAGCGGTTCCTACAATGAGCAGTTCTTC.

The chain has TRBV10-3 and TRBJ2-1, with 9 bases matching TRBD2. V lost 5 bases, J lost 0 bases, and 8 bases stayed unmatched. Per germline, CDR1 ENHRY and CDR2 SYGVKD. The CDR3 contains 17 residues. The CDR3 sequence: CAISSGGRVSSYNEQFF. The CDR3, as DNA: TGTGCCATCAGTTCGGGCGGGAGGGTTAGCTCCTACAATGAGCAGTTCTTC.

This clone was recorded once. This chain joins TRBV4-1 and TRBJ2-2; 16 bases align to TRBD2. The V segment lost 2 bases and the J segment 4 bases; nucleotides outside the gene matches: 7. The CDR3 spans 19 residues. CDR1 MGHRA and CDR2 YSYEKL come from the germline V gene. The CDR3 region has the DNA TGCGCCAGCAGCCAACAAAAGGGACTAGCGGGAGGGGGCACCGGGGAGCTGTTTTTT. Translation: CASSQQKGLAGGGTGELFF.

The chain recombines TRBV27 with TRBJ1-4, with D possibly being TRBD1 (5 bases). The CDR3 has 16 amino acids. V lost 11 bases, J lost 0 bases, and 19 bases lay in between. The germline CDR1 and CDR2 sequences are MNHEY and SMNVEV (reference sequence). The CDR3: CALKQDLIATNEKLFF. CDR3 bases: TGTGCCTTAAAACAGGATCTTATCGCAACTAATGAAAAACTGTTTTTT.

The chain combines TRBV19 with TRBJ2-7; 7 bases fit TRBD1. The germline V gene has CDR1 LNHDA and CDR2 SQIVND (reference sequence). The ends lost 2 bases at V and 6 bases at J; junction bases unmatched: 7. CDR3 size: 14 residues. Here the CDR3 reads CASSIQTGQGEQYF. The CDR3 bases are TGTGCCAGTAGTATACAGACAGGGCAAGGCGAGCAGTACTTC.

V usage is TRBV15 and J usage is TRBJ1-1; the D gene is possibly TRBD1 (5 bases). The CDR3 totals 15 residues. Germline CDR1 reads LNHNV; CDR2 reads YYDKDF (reference sequence). Trimming removed 1 base from V and 1 base from J, with 10 bases in between. CDR3 in amino acids: CATSRVARANTEAFF. The CDR3 DNA reads as TGTGCCACCAGCAGAGTGGCCAGGGCGAACACTGAAGCTTTCTTT.

Remarks on this clone: This same CDR3 is encoded by further DNA sequences in the sample. The chain recombines TRBV25-1 with TRBJ2-7; the D gene is possibly TRBD2 (7 bases). The V end was cut by 10 bases, the J end by 6 bases, with 16 bases between. The length of the CDR3 is 12 residues. The germline CDR1 and CDR2 sequences are MGHDK and SYGVNS. The CDR3 DNA reads TGTGCCAACACAGCGGGACAAACCGAGCAGTACTTC. As protein: CANTAGQTEQYF.

J is TRBJ1-2 and V is TRBV28; weak D call: TRBD1 (6 bases). V was cut by 5 bases and J by 4 bases, with 20 bases left in between. CDR1 and CDR2 from the germline V gene are MDHEN and SYDVKM. This CDR3 spans 16 amino acids. The CDR3 is CASSVRGATFLYGYTF. The CDR3 coding sequence is TGTGCCAGCAGTGTACGGGGGGCAACTTTCCTCTATGGCTACACCTTC.

CDR3 sequence reads: CASSLPGMRTEAFF. The CDR3, as DNA: TGTGCCAGCAGCTTGCCGGGTATGAGAACTGAAGCTTTCTTT. The chain has TRBV5-4 and TRBJ1-1, with D hard to call. This CDR3 contains 14 residues. Germline V gene lookup returns CDR1 SGHNT and CDR2 YYREEE (reference sequence). V lost 1 base and J lost 5, with 12 bases in between.

The CDR3 nucleotides read TGTGCCAGCAAGGCGGGCAACTATGGCTACACCTTC. Translation: CASKAGNYGYTF. The rearrangement links TRBV28 to TRBJ1-2; no firm D call. The V end was cut by 7 bases, the J end by 2 bases, with 8 bases between. The CDR3 covers 12 residues. The germline V gene encodes CDR1 MDHEN and CDR2 SYDVKM.

This clone has a single count. The V gene is TRBV9, the J gene TRBJ1-6; possibly TRBD1 for D (6 bases). Looked up from germline, CDR1 is SGDLS and CDR2 is YYNGEE. Trimming stripped 0 bases from V and 7 bases from J, with 17 bases between. This CDR3 is built from 17 residues. As DNA, the CDR3 is TGTGCCAGCAGCGTAGGGCACAGGGTGGGAGGGAATTCACCCCTCCACTTT. It encodes CASSVGHRVGGNSPLHF.

The V call is TRBV6-6, the J call TRBJ1-4; possible D gene TRBD1, 6 bases. Germline V gene data show CDR1 as MNHNY and CDR2 as SVGAGI (reference sequence). The CDR3 contains 15 residues. The V end lost 7 bases, the J end lost 0 bases, and 12 bases lay between the germline ends. The CDR3 reads CASTRTVATNEKLFF. The CDR3 DNA sequence: TGTGCCAGCACCAGGACAGTTGCAACTAATGAAAAACTGTTTTTT.

The V gene is TRBV13, the J gene TRBJ1-1; TRBD1 aligns across 9 bases. Germline CDR1 and CDR2: PRHDT and FYEKMQ (reference sequence). V shed 1 base, J shed 5 bases, and the junction held 8 bases outside the gene matches. The CDR3 loop spans 16 amino acids. DNA for the CDR3: TGTGCCAGCAGCTTAGTTTACAGGGGGCATGGAACTGAAGCTTTCTTT. It yields the protein CASSLVYRGHGTEAFF.

The rearrangement joins TRBV6-5 to TRBJ1-1, with D uncertain. CDR1 is MNHEY and CDR2 is SVGAGI in the germline V gene. Trimming left V 4 bases short and J 0 bases short, with 9 bases between. This CDR3 region has 14 residues. The CDR3 here is CASSFEVMNTEAFF. The CDR3 region has the DNA TGTGCCAGCAGTTTCGAGGTAATGAACACTGAAGCTTTCTTT.

The chain has TRBV10-2 and TRBJ2-7; 8 bases agree with TRBD2. J gave up 3 bases and V 2 bases, and 9 bases lay outside the gene matches. Germline lookup yields CDR1 WSHSY and CDR2 SAAADI. The CDR3 contains 16 residues. In DNA, the CDR3 is TGCGCCAGCAGTGAGGCAGTCGGGGGGGGAAGCTACGAGCAGTACTTC. As protein: CASSEAVGGGSYEQYF.

The V and J genes are TRBV24-1 and TRBJ2-1, with TRBD2 as a possible D gene (5 bases). V lost 7 bases to trimming and J lost 6 bases, with 15 bases between them. The V gene's germline CDR1 is KGHDR and CDR2 SFDVKD. This CDR3 comprises 14 residues. The CDR3 nucleotides are TGTGCCACCAGCCCCCCCGTTGCGGGCAATGAGCAGTTCTTC. Translating gives CATSPPVAGNEQFF.

V and J are TRBV9 and TRBJ1-2, with D perhaps TRBD1 (6 bases). Trimming stripped 0 bases from V and 3 bases from J, with 12 bases between. The CDR3 covers 15 residues. Germline CDR1 is SGDLS and CDR2 is YYNGEE. The CDR3 DNA follows: TGTGCCAGCAGCGTAGGGGGGGGCTCCCACTATGGCTACACCTTC. As protein: CASSVGGGSHYGYTF.

The chain has TRBV2 and TRBJ2-5; 8 bases map to TRBD1. Looked up from germline, CDR1 is SNHLY and CDR2 is FYNNEI. With 7 bases clipped from V and 1 base from J, the junction kept 5 bases outside the gene matches. The CDR3 totals 14 residues. The CDR3 reads CASTLDRAQETQYF. The CDR3 bases are TGTGCCAGCACTTTGGACAGGGCCCAAGAGACCCAGTACTTC.

The rearrangement links TRBV2 to TRBJ1-5; no clear D. This CDR3 is built from 13 residues. From germline, CDR1 is SNHLY and CDR2 FYNNEI. Trimming pared 5 bases from V and 7 bases from J, leaving 12 bases between. CDR3 region: CASSPNTIQPQHF. The DNA for the CDR3 is TGTGCCAGCAGTCCAAATACTATACAGCCCCAGCATTTT.

In DNA form, the CDR3 reads TGTGCCAGCAGCTTAGGGGGATCTCGGGGAGATACGCAGTATTTT. Translated: CASSLGGSRGDTQYF. The chain carries TRBV11-3 and TRBJ2-3, with TRBD2 as a possible D gene (5 bases). The germline V and J ends were trimmed by 1 base and 5 bases, with 13 bases remaining between them. CDR1 and CDR2 (germline): SGHNT, YENEEA. This CDR3 spans 15 amino acids.

This rearrangement joins TRBV21-1 to TRBJ1-1; TRBD1, the table's D call, was not compared with the DNA. TRBV21-1 is marked as a pseudogene. This CDR3 is built from 11 residues. CDR3 in amino acids: CASSTGHQTFF. The CDR3, as DNA: TGTGCCAGCAGCACGGGACACCAAACTTTCTTT.

CDR3: CASSPEPQGLEAFF. CDR3 DNA: TGTGCCAGCTCACCCGAGCCACAGGGGCTTGAAGCTTTCTTT. The chain carries TRBV18 and TRBJ1-1, with TRBD1 identical over 7 bases. Looked up from germline, CDR1 is KGHSH and CDR2 is LQKENI. The length of the CDR3 is 14 residues. The junction had 8 bases not matched to a gene; V was cut back by 3 bases and J by 7 bases.

V and J are TRBV11-2 and TRBJ2-2; 10 bases match TRBD2. This CDR3 has 16 amino acids. V lost 5 bases, J lost 4 bases, and 7 bases stayed unmatched. Germline CDR1 reads SGHAT; CDR2 reads FQNNGV. The CDR3 DNA follows: TGTGCCAGCAGCCCGGTAGCGGGGGGCTCCACCGGGGAGCTGTTTTTT. As protein: CASSPVAGGSTGELFF.

The chain joins TRBV5-1 to TRBJ1-2; TRBD1 aligns across 8 bases. The trim removed 0 bases at V and 8 bases at J, leaving 9 bases unmatched. There are 15 residues in the CDR3. Germline V gene data show CDR1 as SGHRS and CDR2 as YFSETQ. The CDR3: CASSLAAGGTYGYTF. The CDR3 nucleotides are TGCGCCAGCAGCTTGGCGGCAGGGGGCACATACGGCTACACCTTC.

This rearrangement joins TRBV3-1 (or the pseudogene TRBV3-2) to TRBJ1-1; the D is unclear. V was cut by 4 bases and J by 1 base, with 10 bases left in between. In germline, CDR1 is LGHDT, CDR2 YNNKEL (reference sequence). This CDR3 contains 14 residues. The CDR3 coding sequence is TGTGCCAGCAGCCGTGGGCTCAAGAACACTGAAGCTTTCTTT. Amino acids: CASSRGLKNTEAFF.

J is TRBJ1-5 and V is TRBV18, with D hard to call. V was clipped by 3 bases and J by 2 bases, with 11 bases between them. This CDR3 is 15 amino acids long. Germline CDR1 and CDR2: KGHSH and LQKENI. CDR3 region: CASSPPGKGNQPQHF. The CDR3 DNA is TGTGCCAGCTCACCCCCCGGGAAGGGCAATCAGCCCCAGCATTTT.

The V and J genes are TRBV28 and TRBJ2-1; D possibly corresponds to TRBD2 (5 bases). V lost 6 bases, J lost 4 bases, and 13 bases lay in between. Germline CDR1 and CDR2: MDHEN and SYDVKM. The CDR3 covers 14 residues. CDR3 residues: CASRGVPQYNEQFF. The CDR3 nucleotides read TGTGCCAGCAGGGGAGTTCCTCAGTACAATGAGCAGTTCTTC.

The chain employs TRBV7-3 and TRBJ2-5, with D perhaps TRBD1 (5 bases). The CDR3 is made up of 13 amino acids. Trimming cost V 0 bases and J 5 bases, with 7 bases left between them. Looked up from germline, CDR1 is SGHTA and CDR2 is FQGTGA. The CDR3 protein is CASSLTRDETQYF. CDR3 in DNA: TGTGCCAGCAGCTTAACCAGGGATGAGACCCAGTACTTC.

Only one count was recorded for this clone. The rearrangement joins TRBV7-8 to TRBJ1-1, with TRBD1 matching 7 bases. CDR1 is SGHVS and CDR2 is FQNEAQ in the germline V gene. V trimming: 5 bases; J trimming: 3 bases; junction bases outside the gene matches: 3. The CDR3 length is 13 residues. The DNA of the CDR3 is TGTGCCAGCAGCGGAACAGGGGACACTGAAGCTTTCTTT. Protein product: CASSGTGDTEAFF.